The 16 T cell receptor beta chains below all came from one sample that was sequenced in a study of CD8+CD57+ T cells in acquired aplastic anemia listed by TCRdb under 2018. Reads for this sample came from an Illumina HiSeq 2000. Genomic DNA was used as template for profiling of TCR beta VDJ combinations and CDR3 sequences. In TCRdb, the public reads were trimmed at Q25 with fastp and aligned with MiXCR, with productive beta chains retained. All rows with the same CDR3 protein become a single entry with the most common DNA and genes. The sample table shows under 200,000 distinct CDR3 sequences, and less than 60% are seen once. 8% to 10% of the sample lies in the top ten. Expansion of CD8+CD57+ cells had been shown by flow cytometry in the patients chosen for sequencing. Sequenced sample: sorted CD4+, CD8+, or CD8+CD57+ T cells (not recorded which) from PBMCs. These receptors all come from a human donor with aplastic anemia.

Points on this clonotype: A much larger clone is a single base away; this may be a read error. Because the CDR3 is missing its conserved closing phenylalanine or tryptophan, this is likely a read error. The chain is built from TRBV5-1 and TRBJ1-2; D gene ambiguous. This CDR3 comprises 15 residues. Trimming stripped 0 bases from V and 8 bases from J, with 17 bases between. Germline CDR1 and CDR2: SGHRS and YFSETQ. DNA of the CDR3: TGCGCCAGCAGCTTGGAGGCTTGGAAGGAGGGAGGCTACACCCTC. This translates into CASSLEAWKEGGYTL.

At least ten counts were recorded for this clonotype. The J gene is TRBJ2-5, the V gene TRBV12-3 or TRBV12-4, with a weak D call TRBD2 (5 bases). The CDR3 sequence is 18 residues long. V shed 3 bases and J shed 10 bases, with 30 bases lying between them. For the CDR3, the DNA is TGTGCCAGCAGTTTCCGCGACACCGGTTTACGGGGATTGGTTGACCAGTACTTC. Translation gives CASSFRDTGLRGLVDQYF.

This clonotype was picked up a small number of times. J is TRBJ1-5 and V is TRBV25-1; D unclear. Trimming took off 4 bases at V and 0 bases at J, with 10 bases between the two ends. The germline V gene has CDR1 MGHDK and CDR2 SYGVNS. The CDR3 sequence is 15 residues long. CDR3 in DNA: TGTGCCAGCAGTGGGGTGGGGTATAGCAATCAGCCCCAGCATTTT. This translates into CASSGVGYSNQPQHF.

Concerning this clonotype itself: One base away lies a much larger clone, so this may be a sequencing read error. The CDR3 spells CASSAVAGVTDTQYF. Written as DNA, the CDR3 is TGTGCCAGCAGCGCAGTAGCGGGAGTTACAGATACGCAGTATTTT. This rearrangement joins TRBV9 to TRBJ2-3; 9 positions agree with TRBD2. The CDR3 has 15 residues. Trimming removed 3 bases from V and 3 bases from J; junction bases left unmatched: 5. CDR1 is SGDLS and CDR2 is YYNGEE in the germline V gene. Together with reference TRBV9 and TRBJ2-3, the CDR3 gives the full variable domain: DSGVTQTPKHLITATGQRVTLRCSPRSGDLSVYWYQQSLDQGLQFLIQYYNGEERAKGNILERFSAQQFPDLHSELNLSSLELGDSALYFCASSAVAGVTDTQYFGPGTRLTVL.

This clonotype was counted a single time. In DNA, the CDR3 is TGCAGCGTTGATCCGACAGGGTCGGGGGAGACCCAGTACTTC. This sequence encodes CSVDPTGSGETQYF. The chain joins TRBV29-1 to TRBJ2-5, with TRBD1 identical over 7 bases. CDR3 size: 14 residues. Germline V lookup: CDR1 SQVTM, CDR2 ANQGSEA. With 3 bases clipped from V and 5 bases from J, the junction kept 9 bases outside the gene matches.

This sequence joins TRBV7-2 and TRBJ2-5; 8 nucleotides align to TRBD1. This CDR3 has 15 residues. CDR1 is SGHTA and CDR2 is FQGNSA in the germline V gene. The ends lost 5 bases at V and 4 bases at J; junction bases unmatched: 9. The CDR3 DNA reads TGTGCCAGCAGCGTAGGACAGGGATGGAGAGAGACCCAGTACTTC. Protein product: CASSVGQGWRETQYF.

This clonotype was counted a few times. This chain connects TRBV19 to TRBJ1-2; 7 bases map to TRBD1. V lost 7 bases and J lost 5; bases outside the gene matches: 10. CDR1 is LNHDA, CDR2 SQIVND, per germline (reference sequence). This CDR3 has 14 amino acids. The CDR3 region is CASTDRQGPYGYTF. The CDR3 bases are TGTGCCAGTACCGATCGACAGGGACCATATGGCTACACCTTC.

This clonotype was seen at least ten times. This sequence joins TRBV5-1 and TRBJ2-1; 13 bases line up with TRBD2. The CDR3 contains 15 residues. Germline lookup yields CDR1 SGHRS and CDR2 YFSETQ. V was clipped by 4 bases and J by 6 bases; unmatched bases: 4. This CDR3 is CASSRGLAGVNEQFF. The CDR3, as DNA: TGCGCCAGCAGCCGAGGACTAGCGGGAGTCAATGAGCAGTTCTTC. The complete variable domain, with remaining parts taken from reference TRBV5-1 and TRBJ2-1, reads KAGVTQTPRYLIKTRGQQVTLSCSPISGHRSVSWYQQTPGQGLQFLFEYFSETQRNKGNFPGRFSGRQFSNSRSEMNVSTLELGDSALYLCASSRGLAGVNEQFFGPGTRLTVL.

This clonotype was recorded a few times. The genes are TRBV24-1 and TRBJ2-5; 10 positions match TRBD2. This CDR3 region has 16 residues. CDR1 is KGHDR, CDR2 SFDVKD, per germline. Trimming took 2 bases from V and 3 from J; bases not matched to a gene: 5. The CDR3 nucleotides are TGTGCCACCAGTGATTCCAGCGGGGGGGCCAAAGAGACCCAGTACTTC. It specifies CATSDSSGGAKETQYF.

For this clonotype: Mismatch with germline at one junction end may stem from a read error. V gene TRBV20-1 combines with J gene TRBJ1-4, with D possibly being TRBD1 (5 bases). Germline V lookup: CDR1 DFQATT, CDR2 SNEGSKA (reference sequence). CDR3 size: 13 residues. In nucleotides, the CDR3 is TGCAGTGCTAGAGGAGGGGCTGGAGAAAAATTGTTTTTT. This translates into CSARGGAGEKLFF.

V gene TRBV9 combines with J gene TRBJ2-2; 11 positions match TRBD2. This CDR3 region has 15 residues. Germline V gene data show CDR1 as SGDLS and CDR2 as YYNGEE. The V and J ends lost 3 bases and 5 bases, in that order; junction bases with no gene match: 3. CDR3: CASSARLAGTGELFF. CDR3 nucleotide sequence: TGTGCCAGCAGCGCGCGACTAGCGGGGACCGGGGAGCTGTTTTTT.

This chain links TRBV2 with TRBJ2-3; D is ambiguous. V lost 6 bases to trimming and J lost 6 bases, with 7 bases between them. CDR1 and CDR2 (germline): SNHLY, FYNNEI. The CDR3 totals 11 residues. The CDR3 region has the DNA TGTGCCAGCAGCGCATCGGATACGCAGTATTTT. Encoded protein: CASSASDTQYF.

With regard to this clonotype: This may be a read error, as it is one base from a much larger clone. The rearrangement links TRBV3-1 to TRBJ1-1; D not certain. Per the germline V gene, CDR1 is LGHDT and CDR2 is YNNKEL (reference sequence). V was clipped by 0 bases and J by 5 bases, with 7 bases between them. The CDR3 runs 13 residues. CDR3: CASSQEGRTEAFF. CDR3 sequence (DNA): TGTGCCAGCAGCCAAGAAGGGCGGACTGAAGCTTTCTTT. Full variable domain (remainder filled in from reference TRBV3-1 and TRBJ1-1): DTAVSQTPKYLVTQMGNDKSIKCEQNLGHDTMYWYKQDSKKFLKIMFSYNNKELIINETVPNRFSPKSPDKAHLNLHINSLELGDSAVYFCASSQEGRTEAFFGQGTRLTVV.

This rearrangement joins TRBV10-1 to TRBJ2-1, with 10 bases aligning to TRBD2. The CDR3 contains 16 residues. CDR1 WNHNN and CDR2 SYGVQD come from the germline V gene (reference sequence). The V gene end was trimmed by 4 bases and the J gene end by 9 bases; junction bases not matched to a gene: 12. In DNA form, the CDR3 reads TGCGCCAGCAGTGTCTTCGCAAGCGGGGGGGCAGGTGAGCAGTTCTTC. Amino acids: CASSVFASGGAGEQFF.

This chain joins TRBV6-1 and TRBJ1-1; the D gene is possibly TRBD1 (6 bases). Germline V CDR1 and CDR2: MNHNS, SASEGT. The CDR3 extends over 14 amino acids. V lost 7 bases, J lost 1 base, and 13 bases lay in between. CDR3 bases: TGTGCCAGCACCAACAGGGAACGGAACACTGAAGCTTTCTTT. Protein: CASTNRERNTEAFF.

This clonotype was picked up many times. This chain connects TRBV5-1 to TRBJ2-7; 9 nucleotides line up with TRBD1. Germline-derived CDR1 and CDR2 are SGHRS and YFSETQ. The CDR3 has 16 amino acids. Trimming took 3 bases from V and 9 from J; bases not matched to a gene: 16. The CDR3 reads CASSSSQRDRVGGQYF. The CDR3 region has the DNA TGCGCCAGCAGCTCCTCACAACGGGACAGGGTAGGGGGGCAGTACTTC.